This T cell receptor (beta chain) derives from a study of T cells in Graves' hyperthyroidism and ophthalmopathy. Study results and limitations: Blood shared most expanded thyroid clonotypes above 0.001. Onset of ophthalmopathy came a median about 6.5 months after the model predicted it.

Lactation, pregnancy, other autoimmune disease or uncontrolled infection led to exclusion of patients. Amplification targeted TCR beta CDR3 regions from RNA transcripts. Carried out on the TCR CDR3, a first-round RT-PCR used the HTBI primer set. TCRdb fed the multiplex PCR reads into MiXCR, producing one record per CDR3 protein. In the table there are 90,000 to 120,000 distinct CDR3 sequences, about 17% of which are singletons. V was cut by 2 bases and J by 4 bases, with 11 bases left in between. CDR3 size: 14 residues. The germline gives CDR1 DFQATT, CDR2 SNEGSKA (reference sequence). This clonotype has ten or more counts. Its antigen is as yet unknown.

The TCR sequence derives from a woman aged 50 to 65 with Graves' hyperthyroidism. This chain links TRBV20-1 with TRBJ2-2, with TRBD1 as a possible D gene (5 bases). The sample was blood. The CDR3 region has the DNA TGCAGTGCTAGATCCCCAGGGCTCACCGGGGAGCTGTTTTTT. Its protein product is CSARSPGLTGELFF.